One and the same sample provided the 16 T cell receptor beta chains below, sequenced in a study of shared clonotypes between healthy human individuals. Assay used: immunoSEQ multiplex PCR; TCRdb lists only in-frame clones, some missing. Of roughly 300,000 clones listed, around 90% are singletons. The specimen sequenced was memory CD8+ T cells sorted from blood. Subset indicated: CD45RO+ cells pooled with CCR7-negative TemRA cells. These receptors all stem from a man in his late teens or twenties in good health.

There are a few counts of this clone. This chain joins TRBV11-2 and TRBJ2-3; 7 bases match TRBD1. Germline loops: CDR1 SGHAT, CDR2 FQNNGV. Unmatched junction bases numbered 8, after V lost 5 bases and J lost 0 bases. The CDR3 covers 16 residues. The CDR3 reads CASSMMTGSSTDTQYF. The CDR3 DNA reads TGTGCCAGCAGCATGATGACAGGGTCTAGCACAGATACGCAGTATTTT.

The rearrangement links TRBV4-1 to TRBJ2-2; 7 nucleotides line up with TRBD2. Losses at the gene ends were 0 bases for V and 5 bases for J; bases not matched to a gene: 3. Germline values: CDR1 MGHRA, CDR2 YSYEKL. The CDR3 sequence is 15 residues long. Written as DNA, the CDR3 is TGCGCCAGCAGCCAAGATTGGGGAGGGACCGGGGAGCTGTTTTTT. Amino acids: CASSQDWGGTGELFF.

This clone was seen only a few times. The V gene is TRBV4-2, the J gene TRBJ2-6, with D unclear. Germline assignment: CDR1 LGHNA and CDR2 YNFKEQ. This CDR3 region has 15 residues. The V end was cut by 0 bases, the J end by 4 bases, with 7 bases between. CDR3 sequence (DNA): TGTGCCAGCAGCCAAGAGGGTTCGGGGGCCAACGTCCTGACTTTC. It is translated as CASSQEGSGANVLTF.

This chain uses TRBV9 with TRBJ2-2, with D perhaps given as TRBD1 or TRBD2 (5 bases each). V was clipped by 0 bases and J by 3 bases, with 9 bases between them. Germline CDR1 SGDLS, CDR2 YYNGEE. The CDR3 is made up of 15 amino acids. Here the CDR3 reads CASSVGDGHTGELFF. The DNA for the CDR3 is TGTGCCAGCAGCGTAGGGGACGGCCACACCGGGGAGCTGTTTTTT. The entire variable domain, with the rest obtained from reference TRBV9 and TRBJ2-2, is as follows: DSGVTQTPKHLITATGQRVTLRCSPRSGDLSVYWYQQSLDQGLQFLIQYYNGEERAKGNILERFSAQQFPDLHSELNLSSLELGDSALYFCASSVGDGHTGELFFGEGSRLTVL.

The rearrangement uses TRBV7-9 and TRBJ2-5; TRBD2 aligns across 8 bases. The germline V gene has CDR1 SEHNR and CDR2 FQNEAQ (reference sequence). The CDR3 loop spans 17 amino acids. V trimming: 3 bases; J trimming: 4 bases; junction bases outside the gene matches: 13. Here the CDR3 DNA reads TGTGCCAGCAGCTTCGCACGCCTGGGTCGGGAGGGAGAGACCCAGTACTTC. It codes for CASSFARLGREGETQYF.

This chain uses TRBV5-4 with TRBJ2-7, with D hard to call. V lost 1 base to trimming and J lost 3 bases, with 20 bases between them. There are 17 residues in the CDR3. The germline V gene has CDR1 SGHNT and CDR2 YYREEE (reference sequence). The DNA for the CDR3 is TGTGCCAGCAGCTTGAAGGGTAAATCTGGCAGAGTCTACGAGCAGTACTTC. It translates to CASSLKGKSGRVYEQYF.

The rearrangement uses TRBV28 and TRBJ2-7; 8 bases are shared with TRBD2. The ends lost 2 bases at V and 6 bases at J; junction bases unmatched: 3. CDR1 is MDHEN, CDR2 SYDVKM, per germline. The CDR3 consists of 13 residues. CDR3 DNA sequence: TGTGCCAGCAGTTTACGGGGGGGTCGCGAGCAGTACTTC. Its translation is CASSLRGGREQYF.

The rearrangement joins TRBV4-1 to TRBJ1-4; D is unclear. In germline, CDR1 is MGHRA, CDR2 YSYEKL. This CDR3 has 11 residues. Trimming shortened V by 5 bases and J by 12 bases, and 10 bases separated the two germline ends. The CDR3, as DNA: TGCGCCAGCAGCTACGGAAAGGAACTGTTTTTT. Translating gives CASSYGKELFF.

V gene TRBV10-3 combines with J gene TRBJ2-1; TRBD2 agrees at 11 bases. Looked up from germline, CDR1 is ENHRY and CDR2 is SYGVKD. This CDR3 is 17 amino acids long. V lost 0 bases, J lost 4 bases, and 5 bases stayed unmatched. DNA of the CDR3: TGTGCCATCAGTGAGTCTGTTAGCGGGGGGGATTACAATGAGCAGTTCTTC. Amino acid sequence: CAISESVSGGDYNEQFF.

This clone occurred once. The CDR3: CASSHRTGQGASGYTF. CDR3 nucleotides: TGCGCCAGCAGCCACCGAACGGGACAGGGGGCCTCTGGCTACACCTTC. The chain joins TRBV4-3 to TRBJ1-2; 12 bases are a match to TRBD1. Germline loops: CDR1 LGHNA, CDR2 YSLEER. The CDR3 extends over 16 amino acids. The V gene end was trimmed by 3 bases and the J gene end by 7 bases; junction bases not matched to a gene: 9.

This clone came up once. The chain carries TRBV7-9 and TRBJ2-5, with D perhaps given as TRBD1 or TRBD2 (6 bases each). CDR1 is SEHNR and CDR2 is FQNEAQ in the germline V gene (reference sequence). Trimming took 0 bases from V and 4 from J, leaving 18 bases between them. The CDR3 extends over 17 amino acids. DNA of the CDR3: TGTGCCAGCAGCTTAGCCGGCGACACCAAGGGGGGAGAGACCCAGTACTTC. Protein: CASSLAGDTKGGETQYF.

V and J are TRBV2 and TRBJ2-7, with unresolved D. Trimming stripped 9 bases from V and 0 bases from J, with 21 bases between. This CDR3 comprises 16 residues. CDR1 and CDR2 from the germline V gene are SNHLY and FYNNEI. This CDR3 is CASLPTSGGLSYEQYF. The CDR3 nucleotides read TGTGCCAGTCTCCCGACGTCAGGTGGCCTCTCCTACGAGCAGTACTTC.

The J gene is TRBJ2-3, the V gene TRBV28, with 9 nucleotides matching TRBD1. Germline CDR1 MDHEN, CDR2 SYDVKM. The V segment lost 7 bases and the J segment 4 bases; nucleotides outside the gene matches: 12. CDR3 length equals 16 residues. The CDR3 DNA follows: TGTGCCAGCACTAATACAGGGGGCGACGGTCCAGATACGCAGTATTTT. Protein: CASTNTGGDGPDTQYF.

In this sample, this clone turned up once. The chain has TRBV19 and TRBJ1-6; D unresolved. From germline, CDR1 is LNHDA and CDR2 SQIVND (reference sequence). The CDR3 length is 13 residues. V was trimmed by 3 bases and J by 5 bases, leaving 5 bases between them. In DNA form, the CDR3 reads TGTGCCAGTAGTATGGAGAATAATTCACCCCTCCACTTT. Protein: CASSMENNSPLHF.

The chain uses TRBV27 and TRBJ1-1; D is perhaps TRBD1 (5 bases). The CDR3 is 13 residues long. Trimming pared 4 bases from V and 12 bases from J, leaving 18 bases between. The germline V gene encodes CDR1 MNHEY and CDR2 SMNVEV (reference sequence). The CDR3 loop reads CASSSLGTAGSFF. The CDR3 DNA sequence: TGTGCCAGCAGTTCCCTCGGGACTGCGGGGTCTTTCTTT.

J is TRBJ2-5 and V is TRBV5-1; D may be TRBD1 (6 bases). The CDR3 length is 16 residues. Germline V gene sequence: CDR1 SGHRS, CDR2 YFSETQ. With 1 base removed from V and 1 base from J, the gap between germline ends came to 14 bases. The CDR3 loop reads CASSLLSRGTQETQYF. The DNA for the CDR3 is TGCGCCAGCAGCTTGTTAAGCAGGGGAACCCAAGAGACCCAGTACTTC.